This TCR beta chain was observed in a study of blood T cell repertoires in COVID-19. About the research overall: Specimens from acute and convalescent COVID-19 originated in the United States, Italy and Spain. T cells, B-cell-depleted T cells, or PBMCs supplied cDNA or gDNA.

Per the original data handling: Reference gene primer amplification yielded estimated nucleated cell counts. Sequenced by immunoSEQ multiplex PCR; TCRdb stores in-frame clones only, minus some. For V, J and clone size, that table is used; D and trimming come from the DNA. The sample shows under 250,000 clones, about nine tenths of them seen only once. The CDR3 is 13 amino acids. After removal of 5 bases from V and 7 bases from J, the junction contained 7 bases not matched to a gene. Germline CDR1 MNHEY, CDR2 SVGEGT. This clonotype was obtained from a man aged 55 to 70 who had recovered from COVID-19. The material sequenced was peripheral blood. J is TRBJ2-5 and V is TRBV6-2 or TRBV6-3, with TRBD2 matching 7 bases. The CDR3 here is CASSGGGTRTQYF. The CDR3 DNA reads TGTGCCAGCAGTGGCGGGGGAACCCGGACCCAGTACTTC.